This TCR beta chain was identified in a study of T-cell reconstitution after alpha-beta-depleted transplantation in children. Preparation of the TCRbeta library was carried out with unique molecular identifiers. TCRdb reanalysed the PCR reads using MiXCR and keeps one entry per CDR3 protein. This sample yields about 460,000 distinct CDR3 sequences, of which about 10% are seen a single time; around 2% belongs to the top ten. The CDR3 is made up of 18 amino acids. V was cut by 2 bases and J by 4 bases, with 24 bases left in between. Germline CDR1 reads SGHVS; CDR2 reads FQNEAQ. General observations from the study: There were some patients whose high TCRbeta diversity at day 60 came from surviving recipient T cells and thymic progenitors. T-cell numbers and diversity one year post-transplant derived largely from freshly generated T cells.

The sample holds a few counts of this clonotype. Its antigen is not identified. This sequence was found in a child under 10 years old with inherited bone marrow failure, due to receive a stem cell transplant. The sequenced sample was PBMCs, obtained before TCRalphabeta/CD19-depleted stem cell transplant. The gene calls are TRBV7-8 and TRBJ2-7; D is uncertain. CDR3: CASSLYPDFDPRSYEQYF. The CDR3 DNA reads as TGTGCCAGCAGCTTATACCCCGATTTTGACCCTAGGTCGTACGAGCAGTACTTC.